This T cell receptor beta chain was recovered during a study of T cells after posttransplantation cyclophosphamide. Study results and limitations: Later post-transplant blood repertoires were often dominated by donor CD8+ memory clones.

Notes on this clone: The antigen remains undetermined.

This CDR3 comprises 18 residues. Germline CDR1 is SEHNR and CDR2 is FQNEAQ (reference sequence). The data were produced by immunoSEQ multiplex PCR, yet TCRdb's version contains in-frame clones alone and is incomplete. The data hold roughly 30,000 clones, with roughly 90% observed a single time. Sequencing input: PBMCs. V and J are TRBV7-9 and TRBJ1-3; D is undetermined. The source of this sequence is a woman aged 40 to 49 with a blood cancer, CMV-positive, and with a related stem cell donor. This CDR3 reads CASAAGPRSFHKGNTIYF. CDR3 in DNA: TGTGCTTCAGCGGCCGGGCCGCGGAGTTTTCACAAAGGAAACACCATATATTTT.